The T cell receptor beta chain under discussion was sequenced for a study of identifying expanded T cells in peripheral blood. Study results and caveats: Variance in clone template counts between two-week samples significantly increased with total template count across all healthy donors. Technical replicates showed roughly 1.2 changed clones; around 2 weeks about 16; four weeks 19.

Clones were read by immunoSEQ multiplex PCR, and TCRdb kept only the in-frame ones, dropping some. Of some 100,000 clones in the sample, approximately 88% were seen once. For this clone: Its antigen is not identified.

V was clipped by 6 bases and J by 9 bases; unmatched bases: 9. The CDR3 contains 15 residues. Germline CDR1 MDHEN, CDR2 SYDVKM. Material: blood. This clonotype originated in a person aged 18-70 years in good health. This chain links TRBV28 with TRBJ1-6, with 9 bases identical to TRBD1. The CDR3 here is CASSRGQGPSSPLHF. CDR3 sequence (DNA): TGTGCCAGCAGCCGAGGACAGGGGCCAAGTTCACCCCTCCACTTT. The whole variable domain, filled in from reference TRBV28 and TRBJ1-6, reads DVKVTQSSRYLVKRTGEKVFLECVQDMDHENMFWYRQDPGLGLRLIYFSYDVKMKEKGDIPEGYSVSREKKERFSLILESASTNQTSMYLCASSRGQGPSSPLHFGNGTRLTVT.